This T cell receptor beta chain was recovered during a study of identical twins. General study results and limits: Weaker excess twin sharing was seen among beta out-of-frame sequences. Insertions ran lower in abundant cord blood beta clonotypes, though not in memory repertoires.

TCRdb used MiXCR to reprocess the 5' RACE reads, holding one entry per CDR3 protein. Counted here are hundreds of thousands of distinct CDR3 sequences, about 8.1% occurring once; the ten biggest clones make up 2.1%. Comment on this clonotype: The antigen is unknown.

V was clipped by 0 bases and J by 0 bases; unmatched bases: 7. The CDR3 totals 18 residues. Germline lookup yields CDR1 SGHRS and CDR2 YFSETQ. The data also belong to a second study, concerning yellow fever vaccine responses in identical twins.

The receptor's source is a woman younger than 35 in good health. The chain recombines TRBV5-1 with TRBJ2-3; 10 positions agree with TRBD2. The sample taken for sequencing was memory (CD45RO+) T cells sorted from blood. The CDR3 bases are TGCGCCAGCAGCTTGGGGACTAGCGGAGCCGCTAGCACAGATACGCAGTATTTT. The encoded protein is CASSLGTSGAASTDTQYF.